This T cell receptor beta chain originates from a study of cytomegalovirus exposure and HLA in healthy donors. The CDR3 extends over 14 amino acids. V lost 5 bases, J lost 2 bases, and 2 bases stayed unmatched. Germline V CDR1 and CDR2: SGHVS, FQNEAQ. The primer mix had 60 Vbeta and 13 Jbeta primers. Measured with immunoSEQ multiplex PCR; TCRdb has only the in-frame clones, and not every one. The table records roughly 160,000 clones, 80% of them present only once. This clonotype originated in a woman aged 45-65 years in good health and CMV-seronegative. Material: PBMCs. The rearrangement links TRBV7-8 to TRBJ2-2, with TRBD1 matching over 7 bases. CDR3 residues: CASSRDRNTGELFF. The CDR3 DNA sequence: TGTGCCAGCAGCCGGGACAGAAACACCGGGGAGCTGTTTTTT. Looking up the rest from reference TRBV7-8 and TRBJ2-2 gives the full variable domain: GAGVSQSPRYKVAKRGQDVALRCDPISGHVSLFWYQQALGQGPEFLTYFQNEAQLDKSGLPSDRFFAERPEGSVSTLKIQRTQQEDSAVYLCASSRDRNTGELFFGEGSRLTVL.